The 12 T cell receptor beta chains presented below share a single source sample, sequenced in a study of identical twins. TCRdb itself ran the 5' RACE reads through MiXCR, one entry per CDR3 protein. The sample lists 500,000 to 600,000 distinct CDR3 sequences, roughly 21% seen once, with approximately 0.95% in the top ten. This sample was also put to use in a study of T cells expressing NK-cell markers.

Input material: CD4+ T cells sorted from blood. The receptors were sampled from a woman aged 18-35 years in good health.

This clonotype appeared a few times. The chain employs TRBV5-1 and TRBJ2-7; TRBD1 agrees at 8 bases. The CDR3 contains 14 residues. Germline CDR1 and CDR2: SGHRS and YFSETQ. The junction had 3 bases not matched to a gene; V was cut back by 3 bases and J by 1 base. The CDR3 sequence is CASSSDRASYEQYF. The CDR3 nucleotides read TGCGCCAGCAGCTCGGACAGGGCATCCTACGAGCAGTACTTC.

The rearrangement links TRBV7-3 to TRBJ2-5, with D possibly called TRBD1 or TRBD2 (6 bases each). Trimming removed 4 bases from V and 4 bases from J, with 16 bases in between. The CDR3 length is 15 residues. CDR1 SGHTA and CDR2 FQGTGA come from the germline V gene. CDR3 DNA sequence: TGTGCCAGCAGCTGGAGAGGGGGGCCGAGAGAGACCCAGTACTTC. Translation: CASSWRGGPRETQYF.

This clonotype has at least ten counts. The CDR3: CSARSGDYGYTF. DNA for the CDR3: TGCAGTGCCAGATCAGGGGACTATGGCTACACCTTC. V and J are TRBV20-1 and TRBJ1-2; tentative D call: TRBD1 (6 bases). Germline V gene data show CDR1 as DFQATT and CDR2 as SNEGSKA (reference sequence). Trimming stripped 6 bases from V and 3 bases from J, with 11 bases between. This CDR3 spans 12 amino acids.

The gene calls are TRBV27 and TRBJ1-1; 8 nucleotides align to TRBD1. Per the germline V gene, CDR1 is MNHEY and CDR2 is SMNVEV (reference sequence). This CDR3 region has 14 residues. The V and J ends lost 7 bases and 8 bases, in that order; junction bases with no gene match: 12. The CDR3 reads CASNNIPRTGEAFF. The CDR3, as DNA: TGTGCCAGCAACAACATTCCCAGGACAGGGGAAGCTTTCTTT.

A few counts support this clonotype. The chain carries TRBV20-1 and TRBJ2-7; no definite D call. V lost 2 bases, J lost 0 bases, and 5 bases lay in between. This CDR3 region has 12 residues. Germline V gives CDR1 DFQATT, CDR2 SNEGSKA (reference sequence). CDR3 nucleotides: TGCAGTGCTAGATTCTTCTCCTACGAGCAGTACTTC. It encodes CSARFFSYEQYF.

V gene TRBV27 combines with J gene TRBJ2-7, with 7 nucleotides matching TRBD1. This CDR3 is built from 15 residues. Per germline, CDR1 MNHEY and CDR2 SMNVEV (reference sequence). Unmatched junction bases numbered 12, after V lost 8 bases and J lost 2 bases. Here the CDR3 reads CASRPLGQGAYEQYF. Here the CDR3 DNA reads TGTGCCAGCCGACCCTTAGGGCAGGGGGCCTACGAGCAGTACTTC.

This clonotype was counted only a few times. The chain is built from TRBV20-1 and TRBJ2-3; no firm D call. The ends were cut back, 5 bases at V and 2 bases at J, with 8 bases in the middle. Germline V lookup: CDR1 DFQATT, CDR2 SNEGSKA (reference sequence). CDR3 size: 12 residues. This CDR3 is CSACPSTDTQYF. The DNA for the CDR3 is TGCAGTGCTTGCCCATCCACAGATACGCAGTATTTT.

V gene TRBV7-9 combines with J gene TRBJ1-6; no reliable D call. Trimming left V 5 bases short and J 9 bases short, with 11 bases between. This CDR3 contains 13 residues. Germline loops: CDR1 SEHNR, CDR2 FQNEAQ (reference sequence). The DNA of the CDR3 is TGTGCCAGCAGCGTTTTGGGTGGTTCACCCCTCCACTTT. Amino acid sequence: CASSVLGGSPLHF. Together with reference TRBV7-9 and TRBJ1-6, the CDR3 gives the full variable domain: DTGVSQNPRHKITKRGQNVTFRCDPISEHNRLYWYRQTLGQGPEFLTYFQNEAQLEKSRLLSDRFSAERPKGSFSTLEIQRTEQGDSAMYLCASSVLGGSPLHFGNGTRLTVT.

A few counts support this clonotype. This chain joins TRBV19 and TRBJ1-5; a weak D match, TRBD1 (5 bases). The CDR3 is 18 amino acids. CDR1 LNHDA and CDR2 SQIVND come from the germline V gene (reference sequence). V dropped 5 bases and J dropped 1 base, with 21 bases sitting between them. The CDR3 sequence: CASSLGFRGASSNQPQHF. DNA for the CDR3: TGTGCCAGTAGTCTTGGATTTCGAGGGGCGTCAAGCAATCAGCCCCAGCATTTT.

This clonotype was counted many times. This chain uses TRBV7-2 with TRBJ2-1; D uncertain. The V gene's germline CDR1 is SGHTA and CDR2 FQGNSA. The CDR3 spans 11 residues. The ends were cut back, 5 bases at V and 7 bases at J, with 6 bases in the middle. Here the CDR3 reads CASSRINEQFF. CDR3 nucleotides: TGTGCCAGCAGCCGAATTAATGAGCAGTTCTTC.

The V call is TRBV6-5, the J call TRBJ2-1; 10 bases align to TRBD2. The CDR3 extends over 19 amino acids. With 4 bases clipped from V and 0 bases from J, the junction kept 12 bases outside the gene matches. CDR1 is MNHEY, CDR2 SVGAGI, per germline. CDR3 protein: CASSSTSGASTSSYNEQFF. The CDR3 DNA reads as TGTGCCAGCAGTTCTACTAGCGGGGCCAGTACAAGCTCCTACAATGAGCAGTTCTTC.

This clonotype showed up many times. Possible read error: a much larger clone is one base away. The chain carries TRBV12-3 or TRBV12-4 and TRBJ2-3, with no clear D. Deletions cut 2 bases from V and 6 bases from J, with 3 bases between. The CDR3 has 11 residues. The CDR3 protein is CASSLWDTQYF. The CDR3 DNA follows: TGTGCCAGCAGTTTATGGGATACGCAGTATTTT.